This paragraph covers one T cell receptor (beta chain) sequence. The antigen remains undetermined. The CDR3 is made up of 15 amino acids. CDR1 is MNHEY, CDR2 SVGEGT, per germline. Trimming stripped 2 bases from V and 6 bases from J, with 14 bases between. The record originates from a study of Ad26.COV2.S vaccination and SARS-CoV-2 variants. Study-level information: The donor belonged to the COV1001 Ad26.COV2.S trial arm. Donor got 5x10^10 or 1x10^11 viral particles of Ad26.COV2.S. Study-wide results and limits: In vaccinated individuals, spike-specific CD8+ and CD4+ T cell responses reportedly displayed substantial breadth.

The repertoire was sequenced with immunoSEQ multiplex PCR; TCRdb's copy has only in-frame clones and lacks some. This sample has around 450,000 clones, with 89% found just once. Treatment reported: over 15 received Ad26.COV2.S at low or high dose, single or two shots; about 5 received placebo; per-sample allocation not given. At day 63 after the first vaccine or placebo injection, samples were drawn. This chain joins TRBV6-2 or TRBV6-3 and TRBJ1-5; D possibly corresponds to TRBD1 (5 bases). This receptor was identified in a person between 18 and 65 years old who received the Ad26.COV2.S COVID-19 vaccine or a placebo. Sequencing used peripheral blood, obtained in a trial of Ad26.COV2.S vaccine versus placebo. The CDR3: CASSYGRQSGQPQHF. The CDR3 nucleotides read TGTGCCAGCAGTTACGGTAGACAGAGTGGTCAGCCCCAGCATTTT.